Below, 32 T cell receptor beta chains from the same sample are listed, as sequenced in a study of response to subunit inactivated influenza vaccine (dated by TCRdb to the late 2010s). Preparation of the library involved RT-PCR. These reads were obtained on an Illumina HiSeq 2500. The public sequencing data were trimmed at Q25 with fastp and processed into clonotypes with MiXCR by TCRdb, which kept only in-frame beta chains. One record per CDR3 amino acid sequence lists the most common genes and DNA. This sample gives 610,000 or so distinct CDR3 sequences in total; 12% to 15% of them show up just once. The top ten clonotypes cover around 10% of the sample. The sample in question was PBMCs from blood, obtained 11 to 12 days after vaccination. These receptors came from a man aged 50 or older who received an inactivated influenza vaccine. Donor details come from another sample of the same person, matched by shared clones.

A few counts support this clonotype. This rearrangement joins TRBV7-9 to TRBJ1-1; tentative D call: TRBD1 (5 bases). V lost 5 bases, J lost 1 base, and 14 bases lay in between. Germline CDR1 is SEHNR and CDR2 is FQNEAQ (reference sequence). The CDR3 is made up of 15 amino acids. The CDR3 reads CASSPGRGQNTEAFF. The DNA of the CDR3 is TGTGCCAGCAGCCCAGGCCGGGGCCAGAACACTGAAGCTTTCTTT.

The chain is built from TRBV20-1 and TRBJ2-7; TRBD1 matches at 7 bases. Unmatched junction bases numbered 10, after V lost 5 bases and J lost 6 bases. Germline V gene data show CDR1 as DFQATT and CDR2 as SNEGSKA (reference sequence). The CDR3 is made up of 13 amino acids. CDR3 region: CSAVRQGHAEQYF. The CDR3 DNA reads TGCAGTGCTGTTCGACAGGGTCATGCCGAGCAGTACTTC.

CDR3: CATSGQLAVHKFF. In DNA, the CDR3 is TGTGCCACCAGTGGCCAACTAGCGGTTCATAAGTTCTTC. The rearrangement links TRBV24-1 to TRBJ2-1; 8 bases match TRBD2. CDR1 and CDR2 (germline): KGHDR, SFDVKD. CDR3 length equals 13 residues. With V trimmed by 5 bases and J by 14 bases, 10 bases remained unmatched.

In this sample, this clonotype turned up many times. The rearrangement joins TRBV28 to TRBJ2-3, with D perhaps TRBD2 (6 bases). The germline V gene encodes CDR1 MDHEN and CDR2 SYDVKM. The V end lost 0 bases, the J end lost 1 base, and 8 bases lay between the germline ends. The CDR3 spans 15 residues. The CDR3 loop reads CASSLWGGRTDTQYF. DNA for the CDR3: TGTGCCAGCAGTTTATGGGGGGGTCGCACAGATACGCAGTATTTT.

There are many counts of this clonotype. The rearrangement uses TRBV7-7 and TRBJ2-1, with 8 bases identical to TRBD1. Germline CDR1 reads SSHAT; CDR2 reads FNYEAQ (reference sequence). There are 13 residues in the CDR3. Losses at the gene ends were 10 bases for V and 6 bases for J; bases not matched to a gene: 8. CDR3 sequence reads: CATKNTGGNEQFF. The CDR3 bases are TGTGCCACCAAGAACACAGGGGGCAATGAGCAGTTCTTC.

This clonotype has only a few counts. The CDR3 region is CAIGGASSPLHF. The CDR3 DNA sequence: TGTGCCATAGGGGGCGCGAGTTCACCCCTCCACTTT. This chain joins TRBV7-2 and TRBJ1-6, with 7 bases that match TRBD1. V lost 10 bases and J lost 9; bases outside the gene matches: 6. Germline CDR1 is SGHTA and CDR2 is FQGNSA. The CDR3 covers 12 residues.

V usage is TRBV20-1 and J usage is TRBJ2-7; D perhaps matches TRBD2 (5 bases). Germline-derived CDR1 and CDR2 are DFQATT and SNEGSKA (reference sequence). The CDR3 sequence is 13 residues long. The germline V and J ends were trimmed by 0 bases and 1 base, with 7 bases remaining between them. CDR3 protein: CSARDGVSYEQYF. The CDR3 DNA follows: TGCAGTGCTAGAGACGGGGTTTCCTACGAGCAGTACTTC.

The chain combines TRBV4-3 with TRBJ1-4, with TRBD1 identical over 7 bases. The CDR3 loop spans 16 amino acids. The germline V gene encodes CDR1 LGHNA and CDR2 YSLEER. V shed 4 bases, J shed 4 bases, and the junction held 9 bases outside the gene matches. The CDR3 DNA reads TGCGCCAGCAGCCGCTTAGGACAGGCCGGTAATGAAAAACTGTTTTTT. Translating gives CASSRLGQAGNEKLFF.

V is TRBV30 and J is TRBJ1-5, with D possibly being TRBD1 (5 bases). The CDR3 has 14 residues. Trimming shortened V by 1 base and J by 4 bases, and 11 bases separated the two germline ends. Germline V gives CDR1 GTSNPN, CDR2 SVGIG (reference sequence). The CDR3 loop reads CAWSEGSENQPQHF. CDR3 coding DNA: TGTGCCTGGAGTGAGGGGTCGGAGAATCAGCCCCAGCATTTT.

This clonotype was detected a few times. The chain uses TRBV29-1 and TRBJ2-7, with D maybe TRBD1 (6 bases). Trimming removed 3 bases at V and 5 bases at J, with 11 bases between. The germline gives CDR1 SQVTM, CDR2 ANQGSEA. The CDR3 extends over 12 amino acids. The chain's CDR3 is CSVEAGGHEQYF. The CDR3 DNA sequence: TGCAGCGTTGAGGCTGGGGGCCACGAGCAGTACTTC.

The V and J genes are TRBV9 and TRBJ2-1, with D possibly matching TRBD2 (5 bases). The V end lost 0 bases, the J end lost 4 bases, and 8 bases lay between the germline ends. The CDR3 is 14 residues long. CDR1 is SGDLS, CDR2 YYNGEE, per germline. CDR3 region: CASSVVERYNEQFF. CDR3 coding DNA: TGTGCCAGCAGCGTAGTGGAGCGGTACAATGAGCAGTTCTTC. Combining the CDR3 with reference TRBV9 and TRBJ2-1 gives the whole variable domain DSGVTQTPKHLITATGQRVTLRCSPRSGDLSVYWYQQSLDQGLQFLIQYYNGEERAKGNILERFSAQQFPDLHSELNLSSLELGDSALYFCASSVVERYNEQFFGPGTRLTVL.

The chain combines TRBV11-2 with TRBJ2-5; the D gene is possibly TRBD1 (5 bases). V dropped 1 base and J dropped 4 bases, with 10 bases sitting between them. The CDR3 runs to 14 residues. Germline values: CDR1 SGHAT, CDR2 FQNNGV. The CDR3, as DNA: TGTGCCAGCAGCTTAGGCAGGGTTTCAGAGACCCAGTACTTC. It codes for CASSLGRVSETQYF.

This clonotype was detected only a few times. The chain recombines TRBV10-3 with TRBJ2-3; D possibly corresponds to TRBD1 (6 bases). V lost 6 bases, J lost 2 bases, and 15 bases lay in between. Germline CDR1 and CDR2: ENHRY and SYGVKD. The CDR3 covers 15 residues. Here the CDR3 reads CAISQNRVNTDTQYF. The DNA of the CDR3 is TGTGCCATCAGCCAAAACAGGGTAAACACAGATACGCAGTATTTT.

V gene TRBV7-2 combines with J gene TRBJ1-3; 12 nucleotides agree with TRBD1. J gave up 7 bases and V 6 bases, and 7 bases lay outside the gene matches. CDR1 SGHTA and CDR2 FQGNSA come from the germline V gene. This CDR3 spans 15 amino acids. CDR3 DNA: TGTGCCAGCAGACCTCCGGGACAGGGGGCCAACACCATATATTTT. This codes for CASRPPGQGANTIYF.

This chain joins TRBV3-1 and TRBJ2-2; D may match TRBD1 or TRBD2 (5 bases each). The CDR3 runs 16 residues. Germline lookup yields CDR1 LGHDT and CDR2 YNNKEL (reference sequence). Between the trimmed V and J ends, which lost 4 bases and 2 bases, there was a span of 14 bases. For the CDR3, the DNA is TGTGCCAGCAGCCTCCTACTAGGGGAAAACACCGGGGAGCTGTTTTTT. Translating gives CASSLLLGENTGELFF.

CDR3 coding DNA: TGTGCCACCAACAAGGCTAGCGGGGGGTGGAATGAGCAGTTCTTC. Translating gives CATNKASGGWNEQFF. This chain uses TRBV7-9 with TRBJ2-1; TRBD2 matches at 11 bases. CDR3 length: 15 residues. V was clipped by 10 bases and J by 7 bases; unmatched bases: 12. Germline CDR1 SEHNR, CDR2 FQNEAQ (reference sequence).

This chain uses TRBV7-8 with TRBJ2-3, with D perhaps matching TRBD2 (6 bases). This CDR3 has 17 amino acids. Germline CDR1 SGHVS, CDR2 FQNEAQ. The V gene lost 4 bases and the J gene lost 0 bases, with 17 bases spanning the gap. CDR3 sequence reads: CASSSKRVGTSTDTQYF. Here the CDR3 DNA reads TGTGCCAGCAGCTCAAAGCGGGTGGGAACTAGCACAGATACGCAGTATTTT.

This clonotype was counted at least ten times. The J gene is TRBJ1-4, the V gene TRBV7-8, with TRBD1 matching 8 bases. This CDR3 comprises 14 residues. Germline V gene lookup returns CDR1 SGHVS and CDR2 FQNEAQ. Trimming cost V 3 bases and J 7 bases; bases outside gene matches: 4. CDR3 sequence: CASSFQGAFEKLFF. CDR3 coding DNA: TGTGCCAGCAGCTTCCAGGGGGCGTTTGAAAAACTGTTTTTT.

As regards this clonotype: This may be a read error: a much more frequent sequence differs by one nucleotide. The chain is built from TRBV5-4 and TRBJ2-3; D is unclear. The CDR3 runs to 12 residues. Trimming left V 3 bases short and J 2 bases short, with 4 bases between. Looked up from germline, CDR1 is SGHNT and CDR2 is YYREEE (reference sequence). CDR3 amino acids: CASSSITDTQYF. The CDR3 DNA reads TGTGCCAGCAGCTCGATCACAGATACGCAGTATTTT.

The V gene is TRBV29-1, the J gene TRBJ2-3, with D perhaps matching TRBD1 (6 bases). Per germline, CDR1 SQVTM and CDR2 ANQGSEA. The CDR3 length is 16 residues. The germline V and J ends were trimmed by 6 bases and 2 bases, with 21 bases remaining between them. The CDR3 loop reads CSVAQRGGSVTDTQYF. The CDR3 DNA sequence: TGCAGCGTCGCCCAAAGAGGGGGTAGCGTCACAGATACGCAGTATTTT.

This clonotype came up many times. This rearrangement joins TRBV4-3 to TRBJ2-5, with D perhaps matching TRBD2 (5 bases). Germline V lookup: CDR1 LGHNA, CDR2 YSLEER. Trimming pared 3 bases from V and 4 bases from J, leaving 15 bases between. This CDR3 has 15 amino acids. CDR3 amino acids: CASSQSRAGGETQYF. CDR3 DNA: TGCGCCAGCAGCCAGTCCCGGGCCGGAGGAGAGACCCAGTACTTC.

The CDR3 DNA reads as TGCAGTGCACGAATGAACAGGGGTAATCAGCCCCAGCATTTT. Translation: CSARMNRGNQPQHF. J is TRBJ1-5 and V is TRBV20-1; 7 nucleotides match TRBD1. The junction had 9 bases not matched to a gene; V was cut back by 6 bases and J by 4 bases. The CDR3 runs to 14 residues. Germline V gives CDR1 DFQATT, CDR2 SNEGSKA (reference sequence).

This clonotype turned up a few times. The J gene is TRBJ2-2, the V gene TRBV6-1; TRBD2 agrees at 10 bases. Trimming cost V 5 bases and J 6 bases; bases outside gene matches: 9. Germline CDR1 MNHNS, CDR2 SASEGT. The CDR3 contains 16 residues. The CDR3 DNA is TGTGCCAGCAGTCCCCTGAGCGGGGGGGTGGCCGGGGAGCTGTTTTTT. Translated, it gives CASSPLSGGVAGELFF.

There are a few counts of this clonotype. V and J are TRBV25-1 and TRBJ2-5, with D perhaps matching TRBD2 (6 bases). CDR1 MGHDK and CDR2 SYGVNS come from the germline V gene. V lost 6 bases to trimming and J lost 4 bases, with 15 bases between them. The CDR3 loop spans 14 amino acids. This CDR3 reads CASSQVGTRETQYF. In DNA, the CDR3 is TGTGCCAGCAGCCAAGTCGGGACTCGAGAGACCCAGTACTTC.

This clonotype was detected a few times. The chain links TRBV12-3 or TRBV12-4 to TRBJ2-3; 9 bases map to TRBD2. The trim removed 7 bases at V and 5 bases at J, leaving 10 bases unmatched. CDR3 size: 15 residues. The CDR3 is CASNLIAGEIDTQYF. The CDR3 nucleotides read TGTGCCAGCAACTTAATAGCGGGGGAGATAGATACGCAGTATTTT.

This clonotype was seen at least ten times. This sequence joins TRBV7-2 and TRBJ1-3; the D is unclear. V was shortened by 1 base and J by 0 bases, with 4 bases between the two germline ends. Germline loops: CDR1 SGHTA, CDR2 FQGNSA. The CDR3 extends over 14 amino acids. DNA for the CDR3: TGTGCCAGCAGCTTAGAAAGCTCTGGAAACACCATATATTTT. Amino acid sequence: CASSLESSGNTIYF.

The rearrangement links TRBV29-1 to TRBJ2-6; D is unresolved. Germline V gives CDR1 SQVTM, CDR2 ANQGSEA. The CDR3 extends over 13 amino acids. The V end was cut by 1 base, the J end by 4 bases, with 5 bases between. CDR3 DNA sequence: TGCAGCGTTGAAGGGCCGGGGGCCAACGTCCTGACTTTC. The encoded protein is CSVEGPGANVLTF.

The sample holds a few counts of this clonotype. V usage is TRBV20-1 and J usage is TRBJ2-2, with D tentatively TRBD2 (6 bases). The CDR3 length is 13 residues. Germline values: CDR1 DFQATT, CDR2 SNEGSKA (reference sequence). V gave up 4 bases and J gave up 4 bases, with 10 bases separating them. CDR3 amino acids: CSATSEGTGELFF. DNA of the CDR3: TGCAGTGCTACTAGCGAAGGCACCGGGGAGCTGTTTTTT.

V and J are TRBV12-5 and TRBJ2-1; 9 bases map to TRBD2. There are 18 residues in the CDR3. V lost 2 bases, J lost 0 bases, and 8 bases stayed unmatched. Germline V gene sequence: CDR1 LGHNT, CDR2 FRNRAP. CDR3 DNA: TGTGCTAGTGGTTTGTTGCTAGCGGGGCCGAGCTCCTACAATGAGCAGTTCTTC. The encoded protein is CASGLLLAGPSSYNEQFF. Filled out from reference TRBV12-5 and TRBJ2-1, the complete variable domain reads DARVTQTPRHKVTEMGQEVTMRCQPILGHNTVFWYRQTMMQGLELLAYFRNRAPLDDSGMPKDRFSAEMPDATLATLKIQPSEPRDSAVYFCASGLLLAGPSSYNEQFFGPGTRLTVL.

This chain connects TRBV6-5 to TRBJ2-7; unclear D gene. The CDR3 extends over 15 amino acids. V was shortened by 5 bases and J by 0 bases, with 14 bases between the two germline ends. Per the germline V gene, CDR1 is MNHEY and CDR2 is SVGAGI. The CDR3 protein is CASSTTFTTSYEQYF. The CDR3 region has the DNA TGTGCCAGCAGTACTACTTTTACCACCTCCTACGAGCAGTACTTC.

This rearrangement joins TRBV4-3 to TRBJ1-6, with a tentative D call TRBD1 (6 bases). The CDR3 consists of 16 residues. Per germline, CDR1 LGHNA and CDR2 YSLEER. The V end was cut by 0 bases, the J end by 7 bases, with 13 bases between. CDR3 coding DNA: TGCGCCAGCAGCCAAGATGCCAGGGGAGGAAATTCACCCCTCCACTTT. It translates to CASSQDARGGNSPLHF.

This clonotype occurred a few times. The chain uses TRBV20-1 and TRBJ2-1; 12 nucleotides agree with TRBD2. CDR3 length equals 19 residues. Unmatched junction bases numbered 9, after V lost 0 bases and J lost 0 bases. Germline CDR1 reads DFQATT; CDR2 reads SNEGSKA (reference sequence). As DNA, the CDR3 is TGCAGTGCTAGAGATCCCGGACTAGCGGGACTAAGCTCCTACAATGAGCAGTTCTTC. It translates to CSARDPGLAGLSSYNEQFF.